A single sample gave rise to the 5 T cell receptor beta chains below, sequenced in a study of blood T cell repertoires in COVID-19. The method was immunoSEQ multiplex PCR; TCRdb's version includes in-frame clones alone and lacks a portion of them. The table records around 700,000 clones, about 90% of them present only once. The sequenced material came from peripheral blood. The source is a woman aged 18-29 years with acute or convalescent COVID-19.

The chain recombines TRBV5-1 with TRBJ2-3, with D unresolved. The germline V gene has CDR1 SGHRS and CDR2 YFSETQ. This CDR3 is built from 12 residues. V was cut by 3 bases and J by 4 bases, with 6 bases left in between. The DNA for the CDR3 is TGCGCCAGCAGCTCACGAGCAGATACGCAGTATTTT. This gives the protein CASSSRADTQYF.

The chain has TRBV13 and TRBJ2-3; D is possibly TRBD2 (5 bases). Germline V gene data show CDR1 as PRHDT and CDR2 as FYEKMQ (reference sequence). V was pared by 0 bases and J by 6 bases, with 7 bases between. The CDR3 consists of 13 residues. The CDR3, as DNA: TGTGCCAGCAGCTTAGGCCGCGGGGATACGCAGTATTTT. As protein: CASSLGRGDTQYF.

This clone was counted once. The V call is TRBV2, the J call TRBJ1-1; D uncertain. V shed 3 bases and J shed 0 bases, with 11 bases lying between them. Germline V gene lookup returns CDR1 SNHLY and CDR2 FYNNEI. This CDR3 region has 15 residues. CDR3 amino acids: CASSERGIMNTEAFF. CDR3 nucleotide sequence: TGTGCCAGCAGTGAGAGAGGAATCATGAACACTGAAGCTTTCTTT.

V and J are TRBV19 and TRBJ1-2; D remains ambiguous. Germline V gene data show CDR1 as LNHDA and CDR2 as SQIVND (reference sequence). V dropped 2 bases and J dropped 5 bases, with 12 bases sitting between them. The CDR3 extends over 14 amino acids. DNA of the CDR3: TGTGCCAGTAGTATAAATACAGTCCTGTATGGCTACACCTTC. As protein: CASSINTVLYGYTF.

The chain links TRBV28 to TRBJ1-5; D is undetermined. CDR3 length equals 15 residues. Trimming shortened V by 3 bases and J by 3 bases, and 12 bases separated the two germline ends. CDR1 and CDR2 (germline): MDHEN, SYDVKM. CDR3 in DNA: TGTGCCAGCAGTTTGCTCCTAAATCACAATCAGCCCCAGCATTTT. Its translation: CASSLLLNHNQPQHF.